This TCR beta chain appears in the sequencing data of a study of T cells in Graves' hyperthyroidism and ophthalmopathy. The overall study: Prior to any treatment, at the point of initial diagnosis, peripheral blood was collected.

In this sample, this clonotype is medium-sized. The junction shows a germline mismatch at one end, possibly a read error. Graves' hyperthyroidism qualified as stable when ophthalmopathy did not progress within 18 months. Subjects aged 18 to 65 presented with newly diagnosed hyperthyroidism of less than 2 months' duration. Not enrolled were patients with uncontrolled infection, other autoimmune disease, pregnancy or lactation. The investigators amplified TCR beta CDR3 regions from RNA transcripts. HTBI primers were used for first-round RT-PCR of the TCR CDR3. TCRdb processed the multiplex PCR reads anew with MiXCR; each CDR3 protein has one entry. Among about 96,000 distinct CDR3 sequences listed, roughly 56% were seen once. The sequence came from a woman aged 40 to 50 with Graves' hyperthyroidism. The sample taken for sequencing was blood.

The CDR3 is CASSLAGVELFF. The CDR3, as DNA: TGTGCCAGCAGCCTAGCGGGGGTGGAGCTGTTTTTT. The chain combines TRBV7-2 with TRBJ2-2; the match to TRBD2 covers 10 bases. Germline V CDR1 and CDR2: SGHTA, FQGNSA. The CDR3 covers 12 residues.